The subject of this entry is one TCR beta chain. Its antigen is unidentified. The data belong to a study of cytomegalovirus exposure and HLA in healthy donors. General study findings and limits: About 87% or about 30% of the time was how often most TCR beta V segments were productive, according to an earlier analysis. Later on, an analysis tied approximately 17,000 TCR beta sequences to HLA alleles at 0.05 false discovery rate. In a later analysis, TCR beta V- and J-gene trimming showed a link to a missense DCLRE1C variant.

Per the germline V gene, CDR1 is LNHDA and CDR2 is SQIVND (reference sequence). Losses at the gene ends were 2 bases for V and 0 bases for J; bases not matched to a gene: 1. The CDR3 covers 15 residues. The PCR used 60 Vbeta and 13 Jbeta primers. The protocol was immunoSEQ multiplex PCR, while the TCRdb copy is restricted to in-frame clones and leaves out a portion. Here the sample spans nearly 110,000 clones, over 55% being singletons. The TCR was taken from a female donor in good health and CMV-seronegative. This rearrangement joins TRBV19 to TRBJ2-7; 10 bases line up with TRBD2. Sequenced material: PBMCs. CDR3 in amino acids: CASSISGRASYEQYF. The CDR3 bases are TGTGCCAGTAGTATAAGCGGGAGGGCCTCCTACGAGCAGTACTTC.